These 2 T cell receptor beta chains came from one sample sequenced in a study of Ad26.COV2.S vaccination and SARS-CoV-2 variants. Specified treatment: 15 to 20 received Ad26.COV2.S at low or high dose, single or two shots; 5 received placebo; per-sample allocation not given. Collection of samples fell on day 63 after the first vaccine or placebo injection. TCRdb's copy holds only in-frame clones and misses some; the assay was immunoSEQ multiplex PCR. Found here are about 350,000 clones, 70% to 90% of them singletons; the top ten hold 3.3%. Sequencing was performed on peripheral blood, taken in a trial of Ad26.COV2.S vaccine versus placebo. Receptors were obtained from a person aged 18-65 years who received the Ad26.COV2.S COVID-19 vaccine or a placebo.

This sequence joins TRBV7-2 and TRBJ2-1; perhaps TRBD2 as D (5 bases). From germline, CDR1 is SGHTA and CDR2 FQGNSA. The CDR3 loop spans 13 amino acids. V dropped 4 bases and J dropped 8 bases, with 12 bases sitting between them. CDR3 sequence: CASSSRYGDEQFF. The CDR3 bases are TGTGCCAGCAGCTCCCGGTACGGGGATGAGCAGTTCTTC.

V usage is TRBV2 and J usage is TRBJ1-4; a weak D match, TRBD1 (6 bases). Germline V gene sequence: CDR1 SNHLY, CDR2 FYNNEI. The CDR3 is 16 residues long. V was cut by 7 bases and J by 1 base, with 16 bases left in between. CDR3 sequence: CASTGRGGGTNEKLFF. The CDR3 bases are TGTGCCAGCACCGGGAGAGGGGGTGGAACTAATGAAAAACTGTTTTTT.